This T cell receptor (beta chain) comes out of a study of cytomegalovirus exposure and HLA in healthy donors. Study-wide results and limits: An Asian-associated ancestry cluster reportedly showed fewer N-insertions than the roughly 700-donor mean in a later analysis. Most TCR sequences were uncommon, yet certain public TCRs appeared in many donors. Presence/absence analyses rested on an assumption that sequencing depth was roughly uniform across donors.

In the case of this clone: What it recognizes is unknown.

This CDR3 has 14 amino acids. The V end was cut by 7 bases, the J end by 1 base, with 13 bases between. Germline CDR1 and CDR2: LNHDA and SQIVND (reference sequence). PCR employed 60 Vbeta and 13 Jbeta primers. This table comes from immunoSEQ multiplex PCR, and its TCRdb copy is limited to in-frame clones, with some not included. The sample includes 140,000 to 150,000 clones, around 78% of them seen just once. The genes are TRBV19 and TRBJ1-2; D might be TRBD1 (6 bases). Sequences were obtained from PBMCs. The clonotype comes from a man aged 35 to 55 in good health and CMV-seropositive. Here the CDR3 reads CASTGTNFNYGYTF. The DNA of the CDR3 is TGTGCCAGTACCGGGACAAACTTTAACTATGGCTACACCTTC.